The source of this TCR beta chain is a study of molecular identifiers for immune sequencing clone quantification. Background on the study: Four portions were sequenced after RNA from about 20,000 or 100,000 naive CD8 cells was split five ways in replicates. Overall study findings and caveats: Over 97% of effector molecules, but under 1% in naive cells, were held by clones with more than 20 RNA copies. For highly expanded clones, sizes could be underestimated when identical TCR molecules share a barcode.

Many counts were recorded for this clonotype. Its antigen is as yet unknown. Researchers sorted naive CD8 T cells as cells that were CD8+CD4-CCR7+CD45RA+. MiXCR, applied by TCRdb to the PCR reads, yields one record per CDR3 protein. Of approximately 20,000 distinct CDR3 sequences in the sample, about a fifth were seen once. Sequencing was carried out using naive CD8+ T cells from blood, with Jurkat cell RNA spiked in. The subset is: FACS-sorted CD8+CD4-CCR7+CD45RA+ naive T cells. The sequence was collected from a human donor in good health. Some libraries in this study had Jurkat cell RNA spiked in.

This CDR3 reads CASRMAPGSSYNEQFF. The CDR3 region has the DNA TGTGCCAGTAGAATGGCTCCTGGGAGCTCCTACAATGAGCAGTTCTTC. J is TRBJ2-1 and V is TRBV19, with D perhaps matching TRBD2 (5 bases). The germline gives CDR1 LNHDA, CDR2 SQIVND (reference sequence). This CDR3 spans 16 amino acids. The germline V and J ends were trimmed by 6 bases and 0 bases, with 15 bases remaining between them.